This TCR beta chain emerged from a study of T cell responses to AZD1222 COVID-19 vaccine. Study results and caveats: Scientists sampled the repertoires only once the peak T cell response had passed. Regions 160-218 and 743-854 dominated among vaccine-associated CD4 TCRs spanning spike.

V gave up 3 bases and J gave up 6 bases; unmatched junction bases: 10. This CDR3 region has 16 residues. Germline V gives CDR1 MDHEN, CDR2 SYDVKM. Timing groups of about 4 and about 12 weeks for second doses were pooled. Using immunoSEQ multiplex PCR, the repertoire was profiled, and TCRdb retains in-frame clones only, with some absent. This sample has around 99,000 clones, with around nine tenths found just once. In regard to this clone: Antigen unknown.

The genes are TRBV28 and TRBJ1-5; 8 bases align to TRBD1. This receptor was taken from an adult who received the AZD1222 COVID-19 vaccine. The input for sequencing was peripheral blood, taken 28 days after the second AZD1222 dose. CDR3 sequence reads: CASSFSLTGVGQPQHF. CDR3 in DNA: TGTGCCAGCAGTTTCAGCTTGACAGGGGTAGGTCAGCCCCAGCATTTT.